The 14 T cell receptor beta chains in this list originate from one sample, sequenced in a study of cytomegalovirus exposure and HLA in healthy donors. PCR involved 60 Vbeta and 13 Jbeta primers. Sequencing used immunoSEQ multiplex PCR; TCRdb keeps in-frame clones, though not all of them. The profile shows 150,000 to 200,000 clones, roughly 73% of them singletons. The sample taken for sequencing was PBMCs. The receptors were gathered from a woman between 40 and 55 years old in good health and CMV-seropositive.

This chain connects TRBV7-9 to TRBJ2-1; 7 bases are shared with TRBD1. The ends lost 5 bases at V and 3 bases at J; junction bases unmatched: 10. Per the germline V gene, CDR1 is SEHNR and CDR2 is FQNEAQ (reference sequence). This CDR3 has 16 residues. The CDR3 spells CASSLTTGKIYNEQFF. CDR3 bases: TGTGCCAGCAGCCTGACGACAGGGAAGATCTACAATGAGCAGTTCTTC.

In DNA form, the CDR3 reads TGTGCCAGTAGTATAGATCCTGGCAGGGGAGAGACCCAGTACTTC. Translation gives CASSIDPGRGETQYF. The rearrangement uses TRBV19 and TRBJ2-5; a possible D gene is TRBD1 (6 bases). CDR1 and CDR2 (germline): LNHDA, SQIVND (reference sequence). The length of the CDR3 is 15 residues. Trimming left V 0 bases short and J 4 bases short, with 12 bases between.

This chain connects TRBV2 to TRBJ2-1, with 7 nucleotides matching TRBD1. The trim removed 4 bases at V and 6 bases at J, leaving 6 bases unmatched. Germline CDR1 SNHLY, CDR2 FYNNEI. The CDR3 covers 14 residues. In DNA, the CDR3 is TGTGCCAGCAGTGGACAGGGCGTGGGCAATGAGCAGTTCTTC. Protein sequence: CASSGQGVGNEQFF.

The chain has TRBV7-2 and TRBJ1-1, with 8 nucleotides matching TRBD1. This CDR3 is built from 14 residues. The germline gives CDR1 SGHTA, CDR2 FQGNSA. J was trimmed by 2 bases and V by 5 bases; bases with no gene match: 4. Here the CDR3 DNA reads TGTGCCAGCAGCACAGGACAGGGAAACACTGAAGCTTTCTTT. Amino acids: CASSTGQGNTEAFF.

The rearrangement links TRBV28 to TRBJ1-5, with D perhaps matching TRBD1 (5 bases). V lost 10 bases and J 7 bases, leaving 14 bases between the germline ends. This CDR3 region has 12 residues. The germline CDR1 and CDR2 sequences are MDHEN and SYDVKM. Here the CDR3 DNA reads TGTGCCACCGCGGGGCCAGGCCAGCCCCAGCATTTT. Protein sequence: CATAGPGQPQHF.

J is TRBJ2-2 and V is TRBV11-3, with D unclear. Trimming left V 6 bases short and J 8 bases short, with 10 bases between. CDR3 length: 12 residues. Germline loops: CDR1 SGHNT, CDR2 YENEEA. The DNA of the CDR3 is TGTGCCAGCAGTTCCCGGTTGGGGGAGCTGTTTTTT. Its translation: CASSSRLGELFF.

In nucleotides, the CDR3 is TGTGCCAGCACTAGCGGGAGCTACAATGAGCAGTTCTTC. Translated, it gives CASTSGSYNEQFF. The V and J genes are TRBV6-6 and TRBJ2-1, with 10 bases matching TRBD2. Trimming at V came to 7 bases and at J to 3 bases, leaving 0 bases not matched to a gene. The CDR3 extends over 13 amino acids. Germline V gene sequence: CDR1 MNHNY, CDR2 SVGAGI (reference sequence).

In its sample, this clone was seen a few times. This chain links TRBV4-2 with TRBJ2-7; 12 bases map to TRBD2. The V gene end was trimmed by 4 bases and the J gene end by 1 base; junction bases not matched to a gene: 5. The CDR3 is 16 residues long. CDR1 and CDR2 from the germline V gene are LGHNA and YNFKEQ. The CDR3 DNA is TGTGCCAGCAGCCGGACTAGCGGGATGGGGTCCTACGAGCAGTACTTC. This sequence encodes CASSRTSGMGSYEQYF.

This clone appeared a single time. The gene calls are TRBV14 and TRBJ2-5, with 9 bases matching TRBD1. The germline V gene has CDR1 SGHDN and CDR2 FVKESK. V was pared by 0 bases and J by 9 bases, with 11 bases of the junction left unmatched. CDR3 length: 16 residues. Written as DNA, the CDR3 is TGTGCCAGCAGCCAAGATCGGTGGACAGGGGAGGAGGCCCAGTACTTC. Translation: CASSQDRWTGEEAQYF.

This clone was recorded only once. The chain carries TRBV11-2 and TRBJ2-1; 12 nucleotides agree with TRBD2. The germline CDR1 and CDR2 sequences are SGHAT and FQNNGV. V shed 3 bases, J shed 7 bases, and the junction held 4 bases outside the gene matches. The CDR3 runs to 15 residues. The CDR3 loop is CASSFLAGGPNEQFF. As DNA, the CDR3 is TGTGCCAGCAGCTTTCTAGCGGGAGGGCCTAATGAGCAGTTCTTC.

Of note for this clone: At one of its ends the junction is not consistent with the germline gene, which may arise from a read error. The V call is TRBV7-7, the J call TRBJ2-7, with 8 positions matching TRBD2. The CDR3 runs to 14 residues. Germline V gene data show CDR1 as SSHAT and CDR2 as FNYEAQ (reference sequence). The CDR3 sequence: CASSSGAGGGEQYF. CDR3 in DNA: TGTGCTAGCAGCTCCGGCGCGGGGGGAGGCGAGCAGTACTTC.

The rearrangement uses TRBV4-3 and TRBJ2-5; D is perhaps TRBD2 (5 bases). Germline V gives CDR1 LGHNA, CDR2 YSLEER. The CDR3 spans 15 residues. V gave up 0 bases and J gave up 1 base, with 9 bases separating them. CDR3 amino acids: CASSQDPAAQETQYF. CDR3 nucleotides: TGCGCCAGCAGCCAAGATCCAGCGGCCCAAGAGACCCAGTACTTC.

The chain joins TRBV7-8 to TRBJ2-5; possible D gene TRBD1, 8 bases. Germline V lookup: CDR1 SGHVS, CDR2 FQNEAQ. Trimming stripped 6 bases from V and 9 bases from J, with 23 bases between. The CDR3 sequence is 15 residues long. CDR3 protein: CASRPNTGGGTAQYF. For the CDR3, the DNA is TGTGCCAGCAGACCTAATACAGGGGGGGGAACGGCCCAGTACTTC.

The chain employs TRBV9 and TRBJ2-7; possible D gene TRBD1, 5 bases. V lost 4 bases, J lost 2 bases, and 16 bases lay in between. This CDR3 is 15 amino acids long. Germline lookup yields CDR1 SGDLS and CDR2 YYNGEE. The CDR3 here is CASSPGRAQAYEQYF. The CDR3 nucleotides are TGTGCCAGCAGCCCCGGCAGGGCCCAAGCCTACGAGCAGTACTTC. The variable domain in full, completed from reference TRBV9 and TRBJ2-7, reads DSGVTQTPKHLITATGQRVTLRCSPRSGDLSVYWYQQSLDQGLQFLIQYYNGEERAKGNILERFSAQQFPDLHSELNLSSLELGDSALYFCASSPGRAQAYEQYFGPGTRLTVT.